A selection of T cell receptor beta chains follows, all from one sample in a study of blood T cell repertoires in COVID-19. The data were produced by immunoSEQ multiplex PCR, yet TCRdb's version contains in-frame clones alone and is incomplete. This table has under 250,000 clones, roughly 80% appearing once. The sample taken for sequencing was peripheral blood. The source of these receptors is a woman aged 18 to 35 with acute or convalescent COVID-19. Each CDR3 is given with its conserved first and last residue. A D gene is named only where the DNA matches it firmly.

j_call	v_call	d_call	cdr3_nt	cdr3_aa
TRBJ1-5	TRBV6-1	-	TGTGCCAGCAGTGAGGGTTCGGGTTCTAGCAATCAGCCCCAGCATTTT	CASSEGSGSSNQPQHF
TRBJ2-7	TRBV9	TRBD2	TGTGCCAGCAGCGTCCTTCCTAGCGGGAGCGAGCAGTACTTC	CASSVLPSGSEQYF
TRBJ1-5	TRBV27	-	TGTGCCAGCAGTTTATCGTGGGGGGGCCAGCCCCAGCATTTT	CASSLSWGGQPQHF
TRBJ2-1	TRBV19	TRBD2	TGTGCCAGCAGCCTAGCGGGAGGGCCCCATGAGCAGTTCTTC	CASSLAGGPHEQFF
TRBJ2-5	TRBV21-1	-	TGTGCCAGCCGGAGGGCTAGCGGGAGCGGGGAGACCCAGTACTTC	CASRRASGSGETQYF
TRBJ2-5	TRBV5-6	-	TGTGCCAGCAGCTTGTTGCAGGCCTCGGAGACCCAGTACTTC	CASSLLQASETQYF
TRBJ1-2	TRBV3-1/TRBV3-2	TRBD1	TGTGCCAGCAGCCAAACGGACAGGGAAGTAAATGGCTACACCTTC	CASSQTDREVNGYTF
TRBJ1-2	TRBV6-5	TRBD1	TGTGCCAGCAGAACAGGGGTAGGGATAGATGGCTACACCTTC	CASRTGVGIDGYTF
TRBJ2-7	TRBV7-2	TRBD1	TGTGCCAGCAGCTTAGGGACAGGGTTATACGTCCCCTACGAGCAGTACTTC	CASSLGTGLYVPYEQYF
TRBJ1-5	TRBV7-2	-	TGTGCCAGCAGCTTATTTGGAGGGGCGAATCAGCCCCAGCATTTT	CASSLFGGANQPQHF
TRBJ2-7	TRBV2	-	TGTGCCAGTAGAGCCGACAGTCCCTCCTACGAGCAGTACTTC	CASRADSPSYEQYF